The 26 T cell receptor beta chains reported below all come from one sample, sequenced in a study of OX40 agonist ivuxolimab in advanced cancers. TCRdb's copy holds only in-frame clones and misses some; the assay was immunoSEQ multiplex PCR. The sample records roughly 34,000 clones, 89% being singletons. The sequences come from CD4+ or CD8+ T cells sorted from blood, collected in a trial of the OX40 agonist ivuxolimab. The receptors here all came from an adult with an advanced solid tumor such as melanoma, head and neck, liver or kidney cancer.

The chain combines TRBV19 with TRBJ2-7, with D tentatively TRBD2 (6 bases). Between the trimmed V and J ends, which lost 3 bases and 6 bases, there was a span of 12 bases. The CDR3 is 13 amino acids. Germline loops: CDR1 LNHDA, CDR2 SQIVND (reference sequence). This CDR3 is CASSIGTWGEQYF. DNA for the CDR3: TGTGCCAGTAGTATTGGGACTTGGGGCGAGCAGTACTTC.

The chain links TRBV10-1 to TRBJ1-1; D perhaps matches TRBD1 (5 bases). The V and J ends lost 2 bases and 11 bases respectively, with 15 bases between them. Germline values: CDR1 WNHNN, CDR2 SYGVQD (reference sequence). This CDR3 comprises 13 residues. The CDR3 here is CASSETGPGEAFF. CDR3 sequence (DNA): TGCGCCAGCAGTGAGACGGGGCCGGGAGAGGCTTTCTTT.

The J gene is TRBJ1-4, the V gene TRBV5-6, with unresolved D. The CDR3 is 14 amino acids. The germline gives CDR1 SGHDT, CDR2 YYEEEE. V was pared by 0 bases and J by 6 bases, with 9 bases between. This chain's CDR3 is CASSLVSQDEKLFF. CDR3 bases: TGTGCCAGCAGCTTGGTATCTCAAGATGAAAAACTGTTTTTT.

The chain carries TRBV19 and TRBJ2-5; D call uncertain. The DNA end is a closer match to TRBJ2-7, so the J assignment may be wrong. CDR3 length: 11 residues. Germline V gene lookup returns CDR1 LNHDA and CDR2 SQIVND (reference sequence). CDR3 region: CASSIGGEQYF. The CDR3 DNA is TGTGCCAGTAGTATAGGGGGCGAGCAGTACTTC.

This chain connects TRBV20-1 to TRBJ2-4; D not certain. Trimming stripped 0 bases from V and 8 bases from J, with 5 bases between. CDR1 is DFQATT and CDR2 is SNEGSKA in the germline V gene (reference sequence). The CDR3 is 11 amino acids. CDR3 nucleotide sequence: TGCAGTGCTAGAGAGATGGACATTCAGTACTTC. Residues: CSAREMDIQYF.

V is TRBV29-1 and J is TRBJ2-1, with 13 bases that match TRBD2. This CDR3 region has 16 residues. J was trimmed by 1 base and V by 4 bases; bases with no gene match: 4. Germline-derived CDR1 and CDR2 are SQVTM and ANQGSEA. The CDR3 DNA sequence: TGCAGCGTTGTCGGACTAGCGGGAGCTTCCTACAATGAGCAGTTCTTC. The encoded protein is CSVVGLAGASYNEQFF.

The chain recombines TRBV5-4 with TRBJ2-1, with 9 bases fitting TRBD2. The CDR3 sequence is 15 residues long. With V trimmed by 2 bases and J by 9 bases, 9 bases remained unmatched. The germline gives CDR1 SGHNT, CDR2 YYREEE (reference sequence). The CDR3 sequence: CASSFSGSGRGEQFF. The CDR3 DNA follows: TGTGCCAGCAGCTTTAGCGGGAGTGGCCGGGGTGAGCAGTTCTTC.

The CDR3 bases are TGTGCCAGCAGCGTCGGAACAGACAGTGAAGCTTTCTTT. This gives the protein CASSVGTDSEAFF. This chain joins TRBV9 and TRBJ1-1; tentatively, D is TRBD1 (5 bases). The CDR3 covers 13 residues. V lost 2 bases and J 7 bases, leaving 12 bases between the germline ends. CDR1 is SGDLS, CDR2 YYNGEE, per germline.

The V call is TRBV6-5, the J call TRBJ2-1, with TRBD2 as a possible D gene (5 bases). The V end lost 2 bases, the J end lost 12 bases, and 11 bases lay between the germline ends. Germline CDR1 and CDR2: MNHEY and SVGAGI. The CDR3 loop spans 12 amino acids. The CDR3 DNA reads as TGTGCCAGCAGTTACAAGGGAGACTCGCAGTTCTTC. This codes for CASSYKGDSQFF.

A word on this clone: Sequence at one end of the junction differs from germline and may be a read error. The CDR3, as DNA: TGTGCCAGCAGCTTGGCCGGGGGAGGGCTGCCCTCCGACGAGCAGTACTTC. Its protein is CASSLAGGGLPSDEQYF. The chain recombines TRBV7-9 with TRBJ2-7; 7 positions match TRBD2. Germline values: CDR1 SEHNR, CDR2 FQNEAQ (reference sequence). The CDR3 loop spans 17 amino acids. The whole variable domain, filled in from reference TRBV7-9 and TRBJ2-7, reads DTGVSQNPRHKITKRGQNVTFRCDPISEHNRLYWYRQTLGQGPEFLTYFQNEAQLEKSRLLSDRFSAERPKGSFSTLEIQRTEQGDSAMYLCASSLAGGGLPSDEQYFGPGTRLTVT.

This sequence joins TRBV14 and TRBJ2-7; D remains ambiguous. With 6 bases removed from V and 2 bases from J, the gap between germline ends came to 8 bases. The CDR3 contains 12 residues. From germline, CDR1 is SGHDN and CDR2 FVKESK. This CDR3 is CASSTVPYEQYF. In nucleotides, the CDR3 is TGTGCCAGCAGTACAGTTCCCTACGAGCAGTACTTC.

V and J are TRBV5-6 and TRBJ2-7; D is uncertain. CDR1 is SGHDT, CDR2 YYEEEE, per germline. Trimming pared 0 bases from V and 3 bases from J, leaving 10 bases between. This CDR3 has 14 residues. This CDR3 is CASSLVQLDYEQYF. CDR3 bases: TGTGCCAGCAGCTTGGTGCAGCTTGACTACGAGCAGTACTTC.

V gene TRBV5-1 combines with J gene TRBJ2-5, with TRBD2 matching over 14 bases. The CDR3 sequence is 17 residues long. V lost 1 base, J lost 2 bases, and 4 bases stayed unmatched. Per germline, CDR1 SGHRS and CDR2 YFSETQ. This CDR3 is CASSLRGLAGVQETQYF. DNA for the CDR3: TGCGCCAGCAGCTTGAGGGGACTAGCGGGAGTGCAAGAGACCCAGTACTTC.

The chain is built from TRBV7-9 and TRBJ1-1; D gene uncertain. The germline gives CDR1 SEHNR, CDR2 FQNEAQ (reference sequence). There are 12 residues in the CDR3. The germline V and J ends were trimmed by 5 bases and 11 bases, with 15 bases remaining between them. CDR3 amino acids: CASSQTGITAFF. DNA of the CDR3: TGTGCCAGCAGCCAAACCGGGATCACCGCTTTCTTT. The full variable domain, completed using reference TRBV7-9 and TRBJ1-1, is DTGVSQNPRHKITKRGQNVTFRCDPISEHNRLYWYRQTLGQGPEFLTYFQNEAQLEKSRLLSDRFSAERPKGSFSTLEIQRTEQGDSAMYLCASSQTGITAFFGQGTRLTVV.

This chain joins TRBV5-4 and TRBJ2-1, with a tentative D call TRBD2 (5 bases). CDR3 length: 13 amino acids. Germline V gene data show CDR1 as SGHNT and CDR2 as YYREEE (reference sequence). V was cut by 1 base and J by 8 bases, with 10 bases left in between. The CDR3 region is CASSLWSADEQFF. In DNA, the CDR3 is TGTGCCAGCAGCTTGTGGTCAGCGGATGAGCAGTTCTTC.

This clone was counted a single time. The chain employs TRBV7-3 and TRBJ2-1; 10 nucleotides line up with TRBD2. Germline V gene lookup returns CDR1 SGHTA and CDR2 FQGTGA. The CDR3 loop spans 16 amino acids. The trim removed 5 bases at V and 4 bases at J, leaving 8 bases unmatched. As DNA, the CDR3 is TGTGCCAGCAGCCTCACCGGGACTAGCGAATACAATGAGCAGTTCTTC. Translation gives CASSLTGTSEYNEQFF.

CDR3 sequence (DNA): TGTGCCAGCAGCTTAGTGGGGGGTGACAGCCGGAGTACGCAGTATTTT. Protein: CASSLVGGDSRSTQYF. The gene calls are TRBV11-2 and TRBJ2-3; D possibly corresponds to TRBD2 (6 bases). Trimming took off 1 base at V and 8 bases at J, with 19 bases between the two ends. The CDR3 length is 16 residues. Germline values: CDR1 SGHAT, CDR2 FQNNGV.

In its sample, this clone was seen a few times. V usage is TRBV29-1 and J usage is TRBJ2-5, with 10 bases fitting TRBD2. This CDR3 spans 14 amino acids. With V trimmed by 4 bases and J by 2 bases, 4 bases remained unmatched. The germline CDR1 and CDR2 sequences are SQVTM and ANQGSEA. CDR3 region: CSVGASGGQETQYF. The CDR3 DNA reads as TGCAGCGTTGGTGCTAGCGGGGGACAAGAGACCCAGTACTTC.

The rearrangement uses TRBV19 and TRBJ1-5; the D gene is possibly TRBD1 (5 bases). The CDR3 extends over 14 amino acids. V was clipped by 3 bases and J by 7 bases, with 13 bases between them. The V gene's germline CDR1 is LNHDA and CDR2 SQIVND (reference sequence). The CDR3 coding sequence is TGTGCCAGTAGTATCGACGGGGCATGGCAGCCCCAGCATTTT. Translating it yields CASSIDGAWQPQHF.

The J gene is TRBJ2-7, the V gene TRBV19; D ambiguous. The V end was cut by 9 bases, the J end by 0 bases, with 18 bases between. The CDR3 has 15 residues. CDR1 and CDR2 (germline): LNHDA, SQIVND (reference sequence). CDR3 region: CASKWADRTSYEQYF. As DNA, the CDR3 is TGTGCCAGCAAATGGGCGGACCGAACCTCCTACGAGCAGTACTTC.

This sequence joins TRBV5-1 and TRBJ1-2; D is unresolved. The CDR3 spans 13 residues. The germline CDR1 and CDR2 sequences are SGHRS and YFSETQ. V was cut by 0 bases and J by 4 bases, with 7 bases left in between. CDR3 amino acids: CASSLEDPYGYTF. The CDR3 DNA sequence: TGCGCCAGCAGCTTGGAGGATCCCTATGGCTACACCTTC.

The chain links TRBV29-1 to TRBJ2-7, with 7 bases lining up with TRBD2. From germline, CDR1 is SQVTM and CDR2 ANQGSEA. With V trimmed by 6 bases and J by 0 bases, 8 bases remained unmatched. The CDR3 has 14 residues. The CDR3 bases are TGCAGCGTCGACCGGGGGGATAGCTCCTACGAGCAGTACTTC. This gives the protein CSVDRGDSSYEQYF.

CDR3 in DNA: TGTGCCAGCAGTTCCCTAGGGGGTGGCTATGGCTACACCTTC. Translating it yields CASSSLGGGYGYTF. This chain links TRBV6-6 with TRBJ1-2; D possibly corresponds to TRBD1 (6 bases). This CDR3 has 14 amino acids. From germline, CDR1 is MNHNY and CDR2 SVGAGI (reference sequence). V lost 4 bases, J lost 4 bases, and 13 bases lay in between.

The DNA of the CDR3 is TGTGCCTGGAGTGTATCAGATGGCTACACCTTC. It codes for CAWSVSDGYTF. The chain combines TRBV30 with TRBJ1-2; no firm D call. This CDR3 comprises 11 residues. Trimming left V 0 bases short and J 6 bases short, with 5 bases between. The germline V gene encodes CDR1 GTSNPN and CDR2 SVGIG (reference sequence). Filled out from reference TRBV30 and TRBJ1-2, the complete variable domain reads SQTIHQWPATLVQPVGSPLSLECTVEGTSNPNLYWYRQAAGRGLQLLFYSVGIGQISSEVPQNLSASRPQDRQFILSSKKLLLSDSGFYLCAWSVSDGYTFGSGTRLTVV.

The chain has TRBV27 and TRBJ1-2; TRBD1 aligns across 9 bases. This CDR3 comprises 13 residues. Germline-derived CDR1 and CDR2 are MNHEY and SMNVEV (reference sequence). J gave up 2 bases and V 5 bases, and 0 bases lay outside the gene matches. The CDR3 reads CASSGQGNYGYTF. The CDR3 nucleotides are TGTGCCAGCAGTGGACAGGGGAACTATGGCTACACCTTC.

The chain couples TRBV19 to TRBJ1-1; 8 nucleotides agree with TRBD1. The CDR3 contains 14 residues. Germline-derived CDR1 and CDR2 are LNHDA and SQIVND (reference sequence). V shed 11 bases, J shed 2 bases, and the junction held 10 bases outside the gene matches. The CDR3, as DNA: TGTGCCCGACGGCCCGGACAGGGAAACACTGAAGCTTTCTTT. Protein: CARRPGQGNTEAFF.